A selection of T cell receptor beta chains follows, all from one sample in a study of shared T cell receptors in the human thymus. Here immunoSEQ multiplex PCR was the method, and the copy in TCRdb shows in-frame clones only, minus some. The sample lists 650,000 to 950,000 clones, 70% to 90% seen once, with about 0.011% in the top ten. The sample was also linked to a second study, of human thymus T cells.

Sample: thymocytes. Receptor source: a girl in the first two years of life with a congenital heart defect. The CDR3 runs from the conserved cysteine through the conserved F or W. Fields, in order: D gene, clone size, J gene, V gene, CDR3 protein, CDR3 DNA. The D gene is left open where the match is weak. A row's size may be missing; if present it is once, few, many or a size class.

-	-	TRBJ1-2	TRBV7-9	CASSLKRGRDYGYTF	TGTGCCAGCAGCTTAAAACGGGGGAGGGACTATGGCTACACCTTC
TRBD2	-	TRBJ2-5	TRBV5-6	CASSLTRPAAGGEETQYF	TGTGCCAGCAGCTTGACCCGGCCTGCAGCGGGGGGGGAAGAGACCCAGTACTTC
-	-	TRBJ2-1	TRBV4-1	CASSQPNTRDNEQFF	TGCGCCAGCAGCCAACCAAATACCAGGGACAATGAGCAGTTCTTC
TRBD1	-	TRBJ2-5	TRBV5-1	CASSLPCGGDRAEETQYF	TGCGCCAGCAGCTTACCGTGTGGCGGGGACAGGGCCGAAGAGACCCAGTACTTC
TRBD1	-	TRBJ1-5	TRBV28	CASSPHDRANSNQPQHF	TGTGCCAGCAGTCCACATGACAGGGCGAATAGCAATCAGCCCCAGCATTTT
-	-	TRBJ2-1	TRBV6-1	CASSVLPRGTSYNEQFF	TGTGCCAGCAGTGTCCTTCCCCGCGGAACCTCCTACAATGAGCAGTTCTTC
TRBD2	-	TRBJ2-1	TRBV25-1	CASSDPETSGAYNEQFF	TGTGCCAGCAGTGACCCAGAGACTAGCGGGGCCTACAATGAGCAGTTCTTC
-	once	TRBJ1-4	TRBV2	CASSEGEGGGNEKLFF	TGTGCCAGCAGTGAAGGGGAGGGAGGGGGTAATGAAAAACTGTTTTTT
TRBD1	-	TRBJ1-1	TRBV5-1	CASSLCQGASTEAFF	TGCGCCAGCAGCTTATGTCAGGGGGCGAGCACTGAAGCTTTCTTT
TRBD2	-	TRBJ2-1	TRBV9	CASSMGLAGGEAPNEQFF	TGTGCCAGCAGTATGGGACTAGCGGGGGGCGAGGCGCCCAATGAGCAGTTCTTC
TRBD1	-	TRBJ2-5	TRBV7-2	CASSLRTGDRETQYF	TGTGCCAGCAGCCTTAGGACAGGGGATCGAGAGACCCAGTACTTC
-	-	TRBJ1-1	TRBV25-1	CASSDRRGPTEAFF	TGTGCCAGCAGTGATAGGAGGGGCCCCACCGAAGCTTTCTTT
-	once	TRBJ1-1	TRBV6-5	CASSTGTPVSVEAFF	TGTGCCAGCAGTACAGGGACCCCGGTCTCTGTGGAAGCTTTCTTT
-	-	TRBJ2-7	TRBV6-1	CASSDLQYF	TGTGCCAGCAGTGACCTTCAGTACTTC
-	-	TRBJ1-2	TRBV9	CASSASGTHYGYTF	TGTGCCAGCAGCGCCTCCGGGACACACTATGGCTACACCTTC
-	-	TRBJ2-1	TRBV5-1	CASSSQGNEQFF	TGCGCCAGCAGCTCCCAGGGCAATGAGCAGTTCTTC
-	-	TRBJ2-7	TRBV7-2	CASSIRDTYEQYF	TGTGCCAGCAGCATCCGGGACACCTACGAGCAGTACTTC
-	-	TRBJ1-5	TRBV2	CASKHWGANQPQHF	TGTGCCAGCAAGCACTGGGGAGCCAATCAGCCCCAGCATTTT
TRBD1	-	TRBJ2-5	TRBV5-6	CASSSGQGGETQYF	TGTGCCAGCAGCTCAGGACAGGGTGGAGAGACCCAGTACTTC
TRBD2	-	TRBJ2-7	TRBV27	CASSSSSGGSYEQYF	TGTGCCAGCAGTTCGTCCTCCGGGGGGTCCTACGAGCAGTACTTC
-	once	TRBJ1-1	TRBV5-1	CASSPCRSMNTEAFF	TGCGCCAGCAGCCCGTGCCGTTCTATGAACACTGAAGCTTTCTTT
TRBD1	-	TRBJ1-6	TRBV10-3	CAISDRGQGPISSSYNSPLHF	TGTGCCATCAGTGACCGAGGACAGGGACCTATATCGAGCTCCTATAATTCACCCCTCCACTTT
TRBD2	few	TRBJ2-7	TRBV27	CASLARRGGPGEQYF	TGTGCCAGCCTAGCGCGCCGGGGGGGCCCGGGCGAGCAGTACTTC
TRBD2	-	TRBJ2-3	TRBV5-1	CASSLSGDSTDTQYF	TGCGCCAGCAGCTTGAGCGGGGACAGCACAGATACGCAGTATTTT
TRBD1	-	TRBJ1-1	TRBV6-6	CASSQDRGQTEAFF	TGTGCCAGCAGCCAGGACAGGGGTCAGACTGAAGCTTTCTTT
-	few	TRBJ2-5	TRBV4-3	CASSQDFGGGEETQYF	TGCGCCAGCAGCCAAGATTTTGGGGGGGGCGAAGAGACCCAGTACTTC
-	-	TRBJ1-1	TRBV5-1	CASRPAEAKYTEAFF	TGCGCCAGCAGGCCCGCGGAGGCGAAGTACACTGAAGCTTTCTTT
-	-	TRBJ2-1	TRBV5-8	CASSLGAGRKKGNEQFF	TGTGCCAGCAGCTTGGGGGCGGGGCGAAAAAAGGGCAATGAGCAGTTCTTC
-	-	TRBJ2-3	TRBV5-4	CASSLARDSGSQF	TGTGCCAGCAGCTTGGCTCGGGACTCCGGTTCCCAATTT
-	few	TRBJ1-4	TRBV7-2	CASSLRNSNEKLFF	TGTGCCAGCAGCCTAAGGAACAGTAATGAAAAACTGTTTTTT
-	-	TRBJ1-3	TRBV6-1	CASTKDCISGNTIYF	TGTGCCAGCACTAAGGACTGCATCTCTGGAAACACCATATATTTT
-	-	TRBJ1-1	TRBV5-1	CASSLERTEAFF	TGCGCCAGCAGCCTGGAGAGGACTGAAGCTTTCTTT
-	few	TRBJ1-1	TRBV6-1	CASSGYSGTIEAFF	TGTGCCAGCAGTGGATATTCAGGAACAATTGAAGCTTTCTTT
TRBD1	-	TRBJ1-1	TRBV27	CASSYVPGQGRVTEAFF	TGTGCCAGCAGCTATGTCCCGGGACAGGGACGAGTTACTGAAGCTTTCTTT
TRBD1	-	TRBJ2-1	TRBV5-6	CASSSTVPGQGNTNEQFF	TGTGCCAGCAGCTCCACCGTCCCGGGACAGGGAAATACTAATGAGCAGTTCTTC
-	-	TRBJ1-4	TRBV4-1	CASSQPTLREGTNEKLFF	TGCGCCAGCAGCCAACCGACGTTAAGGGAGGGGACTAATGAAAAACTGTTTTTT
-	-	TRBJ2-5	TRBV4-3	CASSQDPSRETQYF	TGCGCCAGCAGCCAAGATCCATCGAGGGAGACCCAGTACTTC
-	-	TRBJ2-2	TRBV5-1	CASSLASRVMNTGELFF	TGCGCCAGCAGCTTGGCCTCCAGGGTTATGAACACCGGGGAGCTGTTTTTT
-	-	TRBJ1-2	TRBV25-1	CASSSQGPNYGYTF	TGTGCCAGCAGTAGTCAGGGGCCTAACTATGGCTACACCTTC
-	-	TRBJ2-7	TRBV6-1	CASSERREKQSDYEQYF	TGTGCCAGCAGTGAAAGGAGGGAAAAACAGTCCGACTACGAGCAGTACTTC
-	-	TRBJ2-7	TRBV5-5	CASSRRSLRDNPYEQYF	TGTGCCAGCAGCCGACGGTCCCTCCGGGACAACCCCTACGAGCAGTACTTC
-	-	TRBJ1-1	TRBV7-6	CASSLVSQGREAFF	TGTGCCAGCAGCTTAGTGAGCCAGGGCCGAGAAGCTTTCTTT
-	-	TRBJ2-1	TRBV19	CASSIVVRDSHSLNGQFF	TGTGCCAGTAGTATAGTTGTGAGGGACTCGCATTCCCTCAACGGGCAGTTCTTC
-	few	TRBJ1-6	TRBV4-3	CASSQDRGRSDSPLHF	TGCGCCAGCAGCCAAGACAGAGGCCGATCGGATTCACCCCTCCACTTT
-	-	TRBJ1-2	TRBV7-2	CASSSPRGTGGYGYTF	TGTGCCAGCAGCTCCCCTAGAGGGACCGGGGGGTATGGCTACACCTTC
-	-	TRBJ1-1	TRBV5-1	CASSLAYLRGGTEAFF	TGCGCCAGCAGCTTGGCTTACCTCAGGGGCGGCACTGAAGCTTTCTTT
TRBD2	-	TRBJ2-7	TRBV30	CAWSVPPLAGVSYEQYF	TGTGCCTGGAGTGTACCTCCCCTAGCGGGCGTCTCCTACGAGCAGTACTTC
-	-	TRBJ1-6	TRBV10-3	CAISESSGGLSYNSPLHF	TGTGCCATCAGTGAAAGTTCTGGGGGCCTCTCCTATAATTCACCCCTCCACTTT
-	-	TRBJ1-5	TRBV1	CTSSPGGQPQHF	TGCACCAGCAGCCCAGGGGGCCAGCCCCAGCATTTT
TRBD1	-	TRBJ1-4	TRBV5-1	CASSPRFPRDRELEEKLFF	TGCGCCAGCAGCCCAAGGTTCCCCCGGGACAGGGAATTGGAGGAAAAACTGTTTTTT
-	-	TRBJ2-7	TRBV18	CASSPEANGRGSEQYF	TGTGCCAGCTCACCTGAGGCGAACGGGCGGGGTAGCGAGCAGTACTTC
TRBD1	-	TRBJ1-3	TRBV19	CASSEGTGVGNTIYF	TGTGCCAGTAGTGAGGGAACAGGGGTCGGAAACACCATATATTTT
TRBD1	-	TRBJ1-3	TRBV4-1	CASSTGQVDDSGNTIYF	TGCGCCAGCAGCACCGGACAGGTCGATGACTCTGGAAACACCATATATTTT
TRBD1	-	TRBJ1-6	TRBV6-1	CASSVYSSGGNSPLHF	TGTGCCAGCAGTGTTTACTCATCAGGGGGGAATTCACCCCTCCACTTT
-	-	TRBJ1-2	TRBV5-1	CASSLGGVVGYTF	TGCGCCAGCAGCCTTGGGGGCGTCGTTGGCTACACCTTC
-	-	TRBJ2-5	TRBV21-1	CASTRQGGETQYF	TGTGCCAGCACCCGACAGGGAGGAGAGACCCAGTACTTC
-	few	TRBJ1-5	TRBV4-1	CASSLKGDKDQPQHF	TGCGCCAGCAGCCTAAAAGGGGACAAGGATCAGCCCCAGCATTTT
TRBD2	-	TRBJ2-5	TRBV9	CASSGGRGGRFQETQYF	TGTGCCAGCAGCGGAGGGCGGGGGGGCCGATTCCAAGAGACCCAGTACTTC
TRBD1	-	TRBJ1-6	TRBV6-6	CASRTGGENSPLHF	TGTGCCAGCAGGACAGGGGGCGAAAATTCACCCCTCCACTTT